This TCR beta chain was observed in a study of CD8+ T cells in alopecia areata. Across the study: Treated patients received oral tofacitinib, 5 to 10 mg twice daily.

The treatment denotes: oral pan-JAK inhibitor, 5-10 mg twice daily. This clone was detected a few times. Its cognate antigen is unknown. The authors extracted RNA and reverse transcribed it into cDNA as the sequencing template. TCRdb's copy holds only in-frame clones and misses some; the assay was immunoSEQ multiplex PCR. This sample has over 150,000 clones, with 40% to 65% found just once. Study-wide results and limits: Tofacitinib significantly decreased scalp clonality and expanded CD8+ clones among top 100.

The clonotype originates from a human donor with alopecia areata. The specimen was CD8+ T cells sorted from blood, collected at week 24, from a patient treated with tofacitinib.

In DNA, the CDR3 is TGTGCCAGCAGTTGGGCAGGTTTCCAAGAGACCCAGTACTTC. Protein: CASSWAGFQETQYF. The chain links TRBV28 to TRBJ2-5; D is unresolved. Looked up from germline, CDR1 is MDHEN and CDR2 is SYDVKM. V was clipped by 4 bases and J by 1 base, with 10 bases between them. The CDR3 is made up of 14 amino acids.